This is a list of T cell receptor beta chains from one sample in a study of long-term antiretroviral therapy in people with HIV. The method was immunoSEQ multiplex PCR; TCRdb's version includes in-frame clones alone and lacks a portion of them. This sample has about 33,000 clones, with 95% to 97% found just once. This sample comprised unsorted PBMCs, obtained approximately 6.6 years after starting antiretroviral therapy. Source of these receptors: a young man with HIV. Both conserved end residues are part of each CDR3. The D gene is left open where the match is weak. Some rows have no size entry. The others give once, few or many, or a class for an expanded clone.

J gene: TRBJ1-4; D gene: -; clone size: -; V gene: TRBV7-9; CDR3 protein: CASSQRDTRGEKLFF; CDR3 DNA: TGTGCCAGCAGTCAACGGGACACCCGAGGTGAAAAACTGTTTTTT
J gene: TRBJ1-2; D gene: -; clone size: -; V gene: TRBV29-1; CDR3 protein: CSVERVPGGKTNYGYTF; CDR3 DNA: TGCAGCGTTGAAAGGGTCCCGGGGGGGAAAACTAACTATGGCTACACCTTC
J gene: TRBJ2-7; D gene: -; clone size: -; V gene: TRBV4-2; CDR3 protein: CASSQGVGNIYEQYF; CDR3 DNA: TGTGCCAGCAGCCAAGGGGTTGGAAATATCTACGAGCAGTACTTC
J gene: TRBJ2-7; D gene: TRBD1; clone size: -; V gene: TRBV13; CDR3 protein: CASSADRRYEQYF; CDR3 DNA: TGTGCCAGCAGCGCGGACAGGAGGTACGAGCAGTACTTC
J gene: TRBJ2-7; D gene: TRBD2; clone size: -; V gene: TRBV30; CDR3 protein: CAWDSAPGGPYYEQYF; CDR3 DNA: TGTGCCTGGGACAGCGCCCCGGGAGGGCCGTACTACGAGCAGTACTTC
J gene: TRBJ2-2; D gene: -; clone size: -; V gene: TRBV18; CDR3 protein: CASSPSPHTTNTGELFF; CDR3 DNA: TGTGCCAGCTCACCCTCTCCCCACACCACGAACACCGGGGAGCTGTTTTTT
J gene: TRBJ2-3; D gene: TRBD2; clone size: -; V gene: TRBV9; CDR3 protein: CASSGGRAKDTQYF; CDR3 DNA: TGTGCCAGCAGCGGCGGGAGGGCCAAAGATACGCAGTATTTT
J gene: TRBJ1-2; D gene: -; clone size: -; V gene: TRBV4-1; CDR3 protein: CASSQDSRGVYGYTF; CDR3 DNA: TGCGCCAGCAGCCAAGATTCAAGGGGCGTCTATGGCTACACCTTC
J gene: TRBJ2-1; D gene: -; clone size: -; V gene: TRBV9; CDR3 protein: CASSGQRLSNEQFF; CDR3 DNA: TGTGCCAGCAGCGGCCAGCGTCTATCCAATGAGCAGTTCTTC
J gene: TRBJ1-2; D gene: -; clone size: -; V gene: TRBV27; CDR3 protein: CASSSRPGKDGYTF; CDR3 DNA: TGTGCCAGCAGTTCCCGCCCAGGAAAGGACGGCTACACCTTC
J gene: TRBJ1-2; D gene: TRBD1; clone size: -; V gene: TRBV6-6; CDR3 protein: CASRIQGLGRDYGYTF; CDR3 DNA: TGTGCCAGCAGAATACAGGGGCTAGGGCGTGACTATGGCTACACCTTC
J gene: TRBJ2-7; D gene: -; clone size: -; V gene: TRBV9; CDR3 protein: CASSSYDRPDFYEQYF; CDR3 DNA: TGTGCCAGCAGCTCATATGACAGACCTGACTTTTACGAGCAGTACTTC
J gene: TRBJ2-5; D gene: TRBD1; clone size: -; V gene: TRBV7-9; CDR3 protein: CASRTGVGTQYF; CDR3 DNA: TGTGCCAGCAGGACAGGGGTCGGGACCCAGTACTTC
J gene: TRBJ2-7; D gene: -; clone size: -; V gene: TRBV4-1; CDR3 protein: CASSQSQGPYEQYF; CDR3 DNA: TGCGCCAGCAGCCAGTCACAGGGTCCCTACGAGCAGTACTTC
J gene: TRBJ2-2; D gene: -; clone size: -; V gene: TRBV9; CDR3 protein: CASSASGKTAGELFF; CDR3 DNA: TGTGCCAGCAGCGCTTCAGGGAAAACGGCCGGGGAGCTGTTTTTT
J gene: TRBJ2-3; D gene: -; clone size: -; V gene: TRBV10-3; CDR3 protein: CAISESSGETGDTQYF; CDR3 DNA: TGTGCCATCAGTGAGTCCTCTGGGGAAACTGGAGATACGCAGTATTTT
J gene: TRBJ1-1; D gene: -; clone size: -; V gene: TRBV29-1; CDR3 protein: CSVDPRLRTEAFF; CDR3 DNA: TGCAGCGTTGACCCTAGGTTGAGGACTGAAGCTTTCTTT
J gene: TRBJ2-2; D gene: -; clone size: few; V gene: TRBV7-6; CDR3 protein: CASSFQSTGELFF; CDR3 DNA: TGTGCCAGCAGCTTTCAAAGCACCGGGGAGCTGTTTTTT
J gene: TRBJ2-2; D gene: -; clone size: once; V gene: TRBV7-9; CDR3 protein: CASSLVGEPGELFF; CDR3 DNA: TGTGCCAGCAGCTTAGTGGGCGAACCCGGGGAGCTGTTTTTT
J gene: TRBJ2-7; D gene: -; clone size: -; V gene: TRBV5-5; CDR3 protein: CASSLTGVAYEQYF; CDR3 DNA: TGTGCCAGCAGCTTGACCGGGGTGGCCTACGAGCAGTACTTC
J gene: TRBJ2-2; D gene: TRBD1; clone size: -; V gene: TRBV7-9; CDR3 protein: CASSSQGANTGELFF; CDR3 DNA: TGTGCCAGCAGCTCTCAGGGGGCAAACACCGGGGAGCTGTTTTTT
J gene: TRBJ2-6; D gene: -; clone size: -; V gene: TRBV27; CDR3 protein: CASTRVRELRAGANVLTF; CDR3 DNA: TGTGCCAGCACGCGCGTAAGGGAGCTGCGGGCTGGGGCCAACGTCCTGACTTTC
J gene: TRBJ2-7; D gene: -; clone size: -; V gene: TRBV11-2; CDR3 protein: CASSLGTLSSYEQYF; CDR3 DNA: TGTGCCAGCAGCCTAGGGACCTTGAGCTCCTACGAGCAGTACTTC
J gene: TRBJ2-2; D gene: TRBD2; clone size: -; V gene: TRBV10-1; CDR3 protein: CASSEGLAELEYTGELFF; CDR3 DNA: TGCGCCAGCAGTGAGGGGCTAGCGGAGCTAGAGTATACCGGGGAGCTGTTTTTT
J gene: TRBJ1-1; D gene: -; clone size: -; V gene: TRBV14; CDR3 protein: CASSQDPNTEAFF; CDR3 DNA: TGTGCCAGCAGCCAAGACCCCAACACTGAAGCTTTCTTT
J gene: TRBJ2-3; D gene: TRBD1; clone size: -; V gene: TRBV19; CDR3 protein: CATRQGGDTQYF; CDR3 DNA: TGTGCCACGAGACAGGGTGGGGATACGCAGTATTTT
J gene: TRBJ2-3; D gene: -; clone size: -; V gene: TRBV20-1; CDR3 protein: CSLANYDTQYF; CDR3 DNA: TGCAGCTTAGCAAATTATGATACGCAGTATTTT
J gene: TRBJ1-1; D gene: -; clone size: -; V gene: TRBV27; CDR3 protein: CASSLIDVRGEAFF; CDR3 DNA: TGTGCCAGCAGTTTAATTGATGTCAGGGGAGAAGCTTTCTTT
J gene: TRBJ1-5; D gene: -; clone size: -; V gene: TRBV7-9; CDR3 protein: CASSPNMPNQPQHF; CDR3 DNA: TGTGCCAGCAGCCCTAACATGCCGAATCAGCCCCAGCATTTT
J gene: TRBJ1-4; D gene: TRBD1; clone size: -; V gene: TRBV5-1; CDR3 protein: CASTRDSPNEKLFF; CDR3 DNA: TGCGCCAGCACCCGGGACAGTCCGAATGAAAAACTGTTTTTT
J gene: TRBJ2-2; D gene: TRBD2; clone size: -; V gene: TRBV4-2; CDR3 protein: CASSQDKGGTRSAGELFF; CDR3 DNA: TGTGCCAGCAGCCAAGATAAGGGAGGGACGCGGTCGGCCGGGGAGCTGTTTTTT
J gene: TRBJ1-1; D gene: -; clone size: once; V gene: TRBV28; CDR3 protein: CASSLLGGPNTEAFF; CDR3 DNA: TGTGCCAGCAGTTTATTGGGGGGCCCGAACACTGAAGCTTTCTTT
J gene: TRBJ2-7; D gene: -; clone size: once; V gene: TRBV14; CDR3 protein: CASSQVLGYEQYF; CDR3 DNA: TGTGCCAGCAGCCAAGTTTTGGGTTACGAGCAGTACTTC
J gene: TRBJ1-2; D gene: TRBD1; clone size: -; V gene: TRBV9; CDR3 protein: CASSVGGQGPYTF; CDR3 DNA: TGTGCCAGCAGCGTAGGGGGACAGGGACCCTACACCTTC
J gene: TRBJ2-7; D gene: -; clone size: -; V gene: TRBV19; CDR3 protein: CASSHLGVGGSAYEQYF; CDR3 DNA: TGTGCCAGTAGTCACCTAGGGGTAGGGGGTTCGGCCTACGAGCAGTACTTC
J gene: TRBJ1-5; D gene: -; clone size: -; V gene: TRBV18; CDR3 protein: CASSSRMGNQPQHF; CDR3 DNA: TGTGCCAGCTCATCCAGGATGGGCAATCAGCCCCAGCATTTT
J gene: TRBJ2-2; D gene: -; clone size: -; V gene: TRBV5-1; CDR3 protein: CASSLVQGPGELFF; CDR3 DNA: TGCGCCAGCAGCTTGGTGCAGGGTCCCGGGGAGCTGTTTTTT
J gene: TRBJ2-1; D gene: -; clone size: -; V gene: TRBV4-3; CDR3 protein: CASSQALASEQFF; CDR3 DNA: TGCGCCAGCAGCCAAGCCCTAGCGTCTGAGCAGTTCTTC
J gene: TRBJ1-5; D gene: -; clone size: -; V gene: TRBV15; CDR3 protein: CATSRDSSNQPQHF; CDR3 DNA: TGTGCCACCAGCAGAGACAGTAGCAATCAGCCCCAGCATTTT
J gene: TRBJ2-3; D gene: TRBD2; clone size: -; V gene: TRBV2; CDR3 protein: CASSGGLAGDTDTQYF; CDR3 DNA: TGTGCCAGCAGTGGCGGCCTAGCGGGGGACACAGATACGCAGTATTTT
J gene: TRBJ1-6; D gene: -; clone size: -; V gene: TRBV6-6; CDR3 protein: CASGGKNNSPLHF; CDR3 DNA: TGTGCCAGTGGGGGGAAGAATAATTCACCCCTCCACTTT
J gene: TRBJ2-2; D gene: -; clone size: -; V gene: TRBV6-1; CDR3 protein: CASSDVGTGELFF; CDR3 DNA: TGTGCCAGCAGTGACGTGGGAACCGGGGAGCTGTTTTTT
J gene: TRBJ1-2; D gene: -; clone size: -; V gene: TRBV10-3; CDR3 protein: CAISESKELMTGYTF; CDR3 DNA: TGTGCCATCAGTGAGTCGAAGGAACTGATGACTGGCTACACCTTC